This TCR beta chain was captured in a study of blood T cells in healthy people across ages. General study points: Diversity of TCR beta correlated strongly with naive T cell percentage.

In its sample, this clonotype was seen a few times. Its antigen is as yet unknown. It was with a sample-barcoded 5' primer and a J-beta primer mix that a second PCR of roughly 7 to 11 cycles was run. TCRdb re-called the 5' RACE reads with MiXCR, one entry per CDR3 protein. The sample consists of just under 550,000 distinct CDR3 sequences, around 24% of them appearing once. Germline V gene lookup returns CDR1 MGHRA and CDR2 YSYEKL. The CDR3 is 15 residues long. V lost 0 bases and J 5 bases, leaving 14 bases between the germline ends. These same records also appear under a second study, on T cells of mothers and their children.

This TCR was sampled from a boy younger than 18 in good health. The sample comprised blood. V is TRBV4-1 and J is TRBJ2-7, with D possibly TRBD1 on 5 matching bases. The CDR3 region is CASSQDTTVGNEQYF. CDR3 nucleotides: TGCGCCAGCAGCCAAGATACGACAGTGGGGAACGAGCAGTACTTC.